These 20 T cell receptor beta chains originate from one sample sequenced in a study of T-cell memory formation after mild COVID-19. Via MiXCR, TCRdb re-called the 5' RACE reads, giving one row per CDR3 protein. Of a few hundred thousand distinct CDR3 sequences listed, 20% to 25% are singletons. Specimen: PBMCs or a T cell subset sorted from them (not recorded which). These TCRs come from an adult woman who had mild COVID-19 (a few samples of this study predate the infection). Cell type and time point are not known.

The sample holds many counts of this clonotype. This rearrangement joins TRBV20-1 to TRBJ2-5; D gene unclear. V was trimmed by 0 bases and J by 2 bases, leaving 7 bases between them. The CDR3 runs 13 residues. CDR1 is DFQATT and CDR2 is SNEGSKA in the germline V gene (reference sequence). This CDR3 is CSARDPQQETQYF. For the CDR3, the DNA is TGCAGTGCTAGAGATCCACAGCAAGAGACCCAGTACTTC.

This clonotype was found a few times. The chain couples TRBV6-6 to TRBJ2-1; D tentatively fits TRBD1 or TRBD2 (7 bases each). V was trimmed by 0 bases and J by 10 bases, leaving 16 bases between them. Germline V gene data show CDR1 as MNHNY and CDR2 as SVGAGI (reference sequence). CDR3 size: 15 residues. CDR3 nucleotide sequence: TGTGCCAGCAGTTACTCCAGGGGGTGGGGAGGGGAGCAGTTCTTC. This sequence encodes CASSYSRGWGGEQFF.

This chain uses TRBV24-1 with TRBJ2-3; no clear D. CDR1 KGHDR and CDR2 SFDVKD come from the germline V gene. V shed 7 bases and J shed 5 bases, with 6 bases lying between them. The CDR3 has 11 residues. CDR3 in DNA: TGTGCCACCAGCTATGGAGATACGCAGTATTTT. It specifies CATSYGDTQYF.

There are a few counts of this clonotype. CDR3 sequence (DNA): TGTGCCAGCAGCTTTGAAGGACTTGGCGAAGCTTTCTTT. Translated: CASSFEGLGEAFF. The V gene is TRBV7-8, the J gene TRBJ1-1, with D hard to call. V lost 3 bases, J lost 8 bases, and 13 bases lay in between. This CDR3 region has 13 residues. Germline-derived CDR1 and CDR2 are SGHVS and FQNEAQ.

This clonotype was observed a single time. The chain is built from TRBV7-6 and TRBJ2-5; tentative D call: TRBD2 (6 bases). V lost 5 bases and J lost 5, with 21 bases in between. CDR1 and CDR2 (germline): SGHVS, FNYEAQ. There are 16 residues in the CDR3. The chain's CDR3 is CASSVLRGWEVETQYF. The CDR3 bases are TGTGCCAGCAGCGTCCTCCGGGGTTGGGAGGTGGAGACCCAGTACTTC.

The chain is built from TRBV7-9 and TRBJ1-5; a possible D gene is TRBD1 (6 bases). V dropped 3 bases and J dropped 3 bases, with 12 bases sitting between them. This CDR3 is 15 amino acids long. Germline assignment: CDR1 SEHNR and CDR2 FQNEAQ (reference sequence). CDR3 sequence reads: CASSFGGRVNQPQHF. In DNA, the CDR3 is TGTGCCAGCAGCTTCGGGGGGCGAGTCAATCAGCCCCAGCATTTT.

This clonotype was observed a handful of times. The chain joins TRBV20-1 to TRBJ2-3; D is possibly TRBD1 or TRBD2 (5 bases each). The CDR3 consists of 15 residues. Germline V lookup: CDR1 DFQATT, CDR2 SNEGSKA (reference sequence). V was clipped by 1 base and J by 4 bases, with 15 bases between them. CDR3 amino acids: CSARGPRRGPDTQYF. The DNA for the CDR3 is TGCAGTGCTAGAGGGCCGCGACGGGGCCCAGATACGCAGTATTTT.

CDR3 amino acids: CASSLRRATGELFF. The CDR3 coding sequence is TGTGCCAGCAGCTTACGCAGGGCCACCGGGGAGCTGTTTTTT. The V call is TRBV7-8, the J call TRBJ2-2, with D perhaps TRBD1 (5 bases). Trimming took 2 bases from V and 4 from J, leaving 8 bases between them. Germline V CDR1 and CDR2: SGHVS, FQNEAQ. The CDR3 contains 14 residues.

Ten or more counts support this clonotype. J is TRBJ1-1 and V is TRBV10-3; possibly TRBD1 for D (5 bases). CDR3 length: 15 residues. Germline V gene sequence: CDR1 ENHRY, CDR2 SYGVKD. V was clipped by 3 bases and J by 1 base, with 12 bases between them. The CDR3 is CAISEKGQENTEAFF. Written as DNA, the CDR3 is TGTGCCATCAGTGAAAAGGGGCAGGAGAACACTGAAGCTTTCTTT.

V and J are TRBV28 and TRBJ1-6; TRBD1 is a possible D gene (6 bases). Germline lookup yields CDR1 MDHEN and CDR2 SYDVKM. The ends were cut back, 7 bases at V and 10 bases at J, with 20 bases in the middle. This CDR3 comprises 15 residues. The CDR3 DNA is TGTGCCAGCAACGCCGCTGACAGGCGGAAGTCACCCCTCCACTTT. This encodes CASNAADRRKSPLHF.

The chain is built from TRBV5-1 and TRBJ2-3, with 10 bases identical to TRBD2. V lost 0 bases, J lost 8 bases, and 0 bases stayed unmatched. The CDR3 length is 13 residues. Germline V gives CDR1 SGHRS, CDR2 YFSETQ. The CDR3, as DNA: TGCGCCAGCAGCTTGGGACTAGCGGGTACGCAGTATTTT. Amino acid sequence: CASSLGLAGTQYF.

The rearrangement uses TRBV6-6 and TRBJ1-3; 8 nucleotides align to TRBD1. Trimming at V came to 2 bases and at J to 1 base, leaving 4 bases not matched to a gene. Germline V gene data show CDR1 as MNHNY and CDR2 as SVGAGI (reference sequence). The CDR3 loop spans 16 amino acids. CDR3 coding DNA: TGTGCCAGCAGTTACCGCCGGGACAGGTCTGGAAACACCATATATTTT. This codes for CASSYRRDRSGNTIYF.

This sequence joins TRBV12-3 or TRBV12-4 and TRBJ2-3; 12 bases match TRBD2. V lost 3 bases to trimming and J lost 2 bases; unmatched junction nucleotides: 12. The CDR3 length is 19 residues. CDR3 sequence (DNA): TGTGCCAGCAGTTTGGCGGAGGGACTAGCGGGCAGGAACACAGATACGCAGTATTTT. Encoded protein: CASSLAEGLAGRNTDTQYF.

This clonotype came up a few times. The J gene is TRBJ2-1, the V gene TRBV4-1, with 7 bases that match TRBD2. The CDR3 extends over 15 amino acids. Germline CDR1 and CDR2: MGHRA and YSYEKL. The J segment lost 9 bases and the V segment lost 0 bases, leaving 8 bases of the junction unmatched. DNA of the CDR3: TGCGCCAGCAGCCAAGATAGGGACTACCTTCCTGAGCAGTTCTTC. It yields the protein CASSQDRDYLPEQFF.

The chain uses TRBV20-1 and TRBJ2-5; TRBD1 might be the D (6 bases). The germline V and J ends were trimmed by 5 bases and 2 bases, with 18 bases remaining between them. This CDR3 is built from 15 residues. Germline V CDR1 and CDR2: DFQATT, SNEGSKA (reference sequence). CDR3 DNA: TGCAGTGCTGGAACCCCCGGGACACAGCAAGAGACCCAGTACTTC. Its protein product is CSAGTPGTQQETQYF.

The J gene is TRBJ2-3, the V gene TRBV24-1; D call uncertain. Germline lookup yields CDR1 KGHDR and CDR2 SFDVKD. V lost 1 base to trimming and J lost 2 bases, with 3 bases between them. The CDR3 consists of 13 residues. The CDR3 loop reads CATSDFNTDTQYF. The CDR3 nucleotides are TGTGCCACCAGTGATTTCAACACAGATACGCAGTATTTT.

The chain uses TRBV7-2 and TRBJ2-4; tentatively, D is TRBD1 (5 bases). The CDR3 is 17 residues long. Between the trimmed V and J ends, which lost 5 bases and 1 base, there was a span of 18 bases. Germline CDR1 SGHTA, CDR2 FQGNSA. The CDR3 protein is CASSPRPVGAAKNIQYF. The CDR3 DNA follows: TGTGCCAGCAGCCCGCGCCCGGTTGGGGCGGCCAAAAACATTCAGTACTTC. The entire variable domain, with the rest obtained from reference TRBV7-2 and TRBJ2-4, is as follows: GAGVSQSPSNKVTEKGKDVELRCDPISGHTALYWYRQSLGQGLEFLIYFQGNSAPDKSGLPSDRFSAERTGGSVSTLTIQRTQQEDSAVYLCASSPRPVGAAKNIQYFGAGTRLSVL.

The table lists this clonotype with a few counts. The chain uses TRBV27 and TRBJ1-5; perhaps TRBD1 as D (6 bases). V was shortened by 6 bases and J by 4 bases, with 16 bases between the two germline ends. The germline V gene has CDR1 MNHEY and CDR2 SMNVEV (reference sequence). The CDR3 has 15 residues. In DNA, the CDR3 is TGTGCCAGCAGAGATACAGGGAGGTGGAATCAGCCCCAGCATTTT. Translated, it gives CASRDTGRWNQPQHF.

CDR3 nucleotide sequence: TGTGCCAGCAGCTTTTTACGATATAACACTGAAGCTTTCTTT. Translation gives CASSFLRYNTEAFF. V gene TRBV5-8 combines with J gene TRBJ1-1; D remains unclear. V dropped 2 bases and J dropped 2 bases, with 10 bases sitting between them. The CDR3 is 14 amino acids. In germline, CDR1 is SGHTS, CDR2 YDEGEE.

The table lists this clonotype with a few counts. This chain uses TRBV7-9 with TRBJ2-3; 10 positions match TRBD1. The V gene's germline CDR1 is SEHNR and CDR2 FQNEAQ (reference sequence). V shed 5 bases, J shed 3 bases, and the junction held 2 bases outside the gene matches. This CDR3 is 14 amino acids long. The CDR3 loop is CASSRQGATDTQYF. CDR3 in DNA: TGTGCCAGCAGCAGACAGGGGGCAACAGATACGCAGTATTTT.